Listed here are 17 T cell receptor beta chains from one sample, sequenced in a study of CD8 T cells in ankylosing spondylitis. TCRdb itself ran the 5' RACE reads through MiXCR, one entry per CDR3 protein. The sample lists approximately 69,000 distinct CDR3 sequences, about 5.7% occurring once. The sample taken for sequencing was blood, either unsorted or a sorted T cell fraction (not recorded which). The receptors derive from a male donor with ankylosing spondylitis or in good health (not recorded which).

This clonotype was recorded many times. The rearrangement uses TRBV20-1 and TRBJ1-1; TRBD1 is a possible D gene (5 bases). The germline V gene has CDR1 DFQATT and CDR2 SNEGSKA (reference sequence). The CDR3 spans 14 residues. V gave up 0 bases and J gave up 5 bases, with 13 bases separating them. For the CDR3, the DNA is TGCAGTGCTAGAGATGGGGCGCGTTGGACTGAAGCTTTCTTT. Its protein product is CSARDGARWTEAFF.

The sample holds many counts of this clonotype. CDR3 DNA: TGTGCCAGCTCACGGGAGACAGGGGGTGATGAAGCTTTCTTT. It is translated as CASSRETGGDEAFF. The rearrangement uses TRBV18 and TRBJ1-1, with 9 bases lining up with TRBD1. With V trimmed by 4 bases and J by 7 bases, 7 bases remained unmatched. CDR1 is KGHSH and CDR2 is LQKENI in the germline V gene. This CDR3 is built from 14 residues.

The CDR3 is CSASLAGGPETTQYF. DNA of the CDR3: TGCAGTGCTTCATTAGCGGGGGGGCCGGAGACGACCCAGTACTTC. The V and J genes are TRBV20-1 and TRBJ2-5, with TRBD2 matching 11 bases. Trimming at V came to 5 bases and at J to 7 bases, leaving 12 bases not matched to a gene. The germline CDR1 and CDR2 sequences are DFQATT and SNEGSKA (reference sequence). This CDR3 is built from 15 residues.

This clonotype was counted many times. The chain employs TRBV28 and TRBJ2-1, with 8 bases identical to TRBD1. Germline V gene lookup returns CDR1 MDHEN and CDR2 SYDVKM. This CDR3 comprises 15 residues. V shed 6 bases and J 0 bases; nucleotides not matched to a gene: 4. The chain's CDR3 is CASRFGQGSYNEQFF. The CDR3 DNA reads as TGTGCCAGCAGATTCGGACAGGGCTCCTACAATGAGCAGTTCTTC.

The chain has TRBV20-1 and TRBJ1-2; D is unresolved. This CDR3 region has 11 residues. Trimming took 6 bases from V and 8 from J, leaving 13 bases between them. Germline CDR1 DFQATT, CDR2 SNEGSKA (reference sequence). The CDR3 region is CSASPGIGYTF. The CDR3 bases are TGCAGTGCCTCACCAGGTATAGGCTACACCTTC.

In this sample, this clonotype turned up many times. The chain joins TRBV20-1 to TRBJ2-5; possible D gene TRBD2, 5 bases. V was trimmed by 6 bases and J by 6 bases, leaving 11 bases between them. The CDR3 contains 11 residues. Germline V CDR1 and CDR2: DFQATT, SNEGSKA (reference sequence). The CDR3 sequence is CSASYGKTQYF. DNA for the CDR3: TGCAGTGCATCATACGGGAAGACCCAGTACTTC.

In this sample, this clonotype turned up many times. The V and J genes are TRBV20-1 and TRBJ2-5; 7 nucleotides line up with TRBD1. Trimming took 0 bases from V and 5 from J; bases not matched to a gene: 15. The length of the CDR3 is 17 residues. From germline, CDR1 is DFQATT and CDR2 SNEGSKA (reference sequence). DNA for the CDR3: TGCAGTGCTAGAGAAGCCTTGACAGGGAGTGTGTGGGAGACCCAGTACTTC. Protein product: CSAREALTGSVWETQYF.

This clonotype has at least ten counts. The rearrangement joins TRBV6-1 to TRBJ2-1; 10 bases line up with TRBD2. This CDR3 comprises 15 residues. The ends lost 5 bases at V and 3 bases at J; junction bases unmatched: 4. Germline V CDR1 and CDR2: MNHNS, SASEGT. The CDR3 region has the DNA TGTGCCAGCAGTACCGGGACTAGCGTCTACAATGAGCAGTTCTTC. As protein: CASSTGTSVYNEQFF.

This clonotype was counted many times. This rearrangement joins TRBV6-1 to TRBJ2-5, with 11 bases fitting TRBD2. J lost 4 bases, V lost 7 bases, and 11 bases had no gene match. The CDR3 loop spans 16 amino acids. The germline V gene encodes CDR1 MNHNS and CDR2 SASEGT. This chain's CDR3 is CASMGPLAGGRETQYF. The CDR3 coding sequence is TGTGCCAGCATGGGGCCCCTAGCGGGGGGTAGAGAGACCCAGTACTTC.

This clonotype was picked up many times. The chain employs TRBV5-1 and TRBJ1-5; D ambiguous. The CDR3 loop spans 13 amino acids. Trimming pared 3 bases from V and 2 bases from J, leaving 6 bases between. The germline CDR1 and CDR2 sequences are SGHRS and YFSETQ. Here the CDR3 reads CASSSFGNQPQHF. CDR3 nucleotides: TGCGCCAGCAGCTCTTTTGGCAATCAGCCCCAGCATTTT.

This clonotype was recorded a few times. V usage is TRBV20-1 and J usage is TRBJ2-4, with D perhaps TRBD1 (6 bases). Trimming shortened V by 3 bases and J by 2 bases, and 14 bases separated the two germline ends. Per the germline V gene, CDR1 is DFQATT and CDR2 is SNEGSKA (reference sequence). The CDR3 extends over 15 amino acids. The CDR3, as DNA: TGCAGTGCTAGTATACAGGGAGATACCAAAAACATTCAGTACTTC. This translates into CSASIQGDTKNIQYF.

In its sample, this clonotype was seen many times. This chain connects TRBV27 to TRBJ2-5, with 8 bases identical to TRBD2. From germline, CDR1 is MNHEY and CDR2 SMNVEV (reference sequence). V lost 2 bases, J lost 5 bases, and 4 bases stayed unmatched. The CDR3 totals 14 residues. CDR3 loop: CASSLIGGGETQYF. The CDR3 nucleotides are TGTGCCAGCAGTTTAATCGGGGGGGGCGAGACCCAGTACTTC.

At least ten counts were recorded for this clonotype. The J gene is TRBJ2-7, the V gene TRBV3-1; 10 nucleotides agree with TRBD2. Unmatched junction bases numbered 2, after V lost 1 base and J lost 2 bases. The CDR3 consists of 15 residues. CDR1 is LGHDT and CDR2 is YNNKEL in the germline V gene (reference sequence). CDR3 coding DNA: TGTGCCAGCAGCCAAGGGACTAGCGGACCCTACGAGCAGTACTTC. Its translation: CASSQGTSGPYEQYF.

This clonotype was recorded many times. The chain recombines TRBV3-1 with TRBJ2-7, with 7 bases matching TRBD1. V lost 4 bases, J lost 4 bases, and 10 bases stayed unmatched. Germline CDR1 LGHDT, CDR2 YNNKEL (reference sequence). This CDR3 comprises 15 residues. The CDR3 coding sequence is TGTGCCAGCAGCCCCTTACCGGGACAGAGTTACGAGCAGTACTTC. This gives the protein CASSPLPGQSYEQYF.

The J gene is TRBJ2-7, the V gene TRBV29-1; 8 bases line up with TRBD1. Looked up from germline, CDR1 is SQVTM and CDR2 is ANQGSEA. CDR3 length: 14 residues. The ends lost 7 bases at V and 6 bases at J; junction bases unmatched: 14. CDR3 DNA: TGCAGCGCCACCGGGACAGGCTCCACCTGCGAGCAGTACTTC. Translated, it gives CSATGTGSTCEQYF.

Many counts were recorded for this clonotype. CDR3 amino acids: CAIRDVGPDTQYF. The CDR3 DNA is TGTGCCATCAGGGACGTGGGCCCAGATACGCAGTATTTT. The V call is TRBV10-3, the J call TRBJ2-3; D not resolved. V was pared by 6 bases and J by 4 bases, with 11 bases between. CDR1 and CDR2 (germline): ENHRY, SYGVKD. The CDR3 is made up of 13 amino acids.

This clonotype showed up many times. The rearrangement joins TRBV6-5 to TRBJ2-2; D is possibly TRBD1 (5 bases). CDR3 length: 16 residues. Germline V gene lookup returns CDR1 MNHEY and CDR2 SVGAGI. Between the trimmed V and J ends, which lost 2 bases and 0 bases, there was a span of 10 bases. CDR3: CASSYGAGPNTGELFF. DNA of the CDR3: TGTGCCAGCAGTTACGGGGCAGGGCCGAACACCGGGGAGCTGTTTTTT.